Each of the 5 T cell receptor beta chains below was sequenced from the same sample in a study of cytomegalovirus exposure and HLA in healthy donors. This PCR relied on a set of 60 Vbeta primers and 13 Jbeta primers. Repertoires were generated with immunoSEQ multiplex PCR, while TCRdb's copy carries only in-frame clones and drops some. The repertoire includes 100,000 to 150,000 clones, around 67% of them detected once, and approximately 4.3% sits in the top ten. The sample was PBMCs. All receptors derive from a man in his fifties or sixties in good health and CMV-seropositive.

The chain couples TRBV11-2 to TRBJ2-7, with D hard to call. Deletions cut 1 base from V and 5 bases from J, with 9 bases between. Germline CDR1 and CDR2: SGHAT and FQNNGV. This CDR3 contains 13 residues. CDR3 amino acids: CASSLGLVHEQYF. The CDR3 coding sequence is TGTGCCAGCAGCTTAGGCCTAGTCCACGAGCAGTACTTC.

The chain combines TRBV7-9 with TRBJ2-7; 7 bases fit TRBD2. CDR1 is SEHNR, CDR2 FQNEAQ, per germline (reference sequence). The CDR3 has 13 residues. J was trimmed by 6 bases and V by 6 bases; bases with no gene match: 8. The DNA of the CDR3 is TGTGCCAGCAGTTTATGGACTAGTGTCGAGCAGTACTTC. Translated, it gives CASSLWTSVEQYF.

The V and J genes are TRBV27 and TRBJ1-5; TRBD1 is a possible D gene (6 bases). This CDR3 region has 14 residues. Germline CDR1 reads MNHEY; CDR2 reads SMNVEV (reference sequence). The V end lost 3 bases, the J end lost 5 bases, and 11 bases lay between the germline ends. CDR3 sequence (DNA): TGTGCCAGCAGTTTGAACAGGGTCGATCAGCCCCAGCATTTT. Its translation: CASSLNRVDQPQHF.

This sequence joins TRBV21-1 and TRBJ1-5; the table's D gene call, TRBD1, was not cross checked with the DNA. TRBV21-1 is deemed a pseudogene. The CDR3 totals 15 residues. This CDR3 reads CASSQTPRGLQPQHF. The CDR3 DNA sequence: TGTGCCAGCAGCCAAACCCCCAGGGGGCTTCAGCCCCAGCATTTT.

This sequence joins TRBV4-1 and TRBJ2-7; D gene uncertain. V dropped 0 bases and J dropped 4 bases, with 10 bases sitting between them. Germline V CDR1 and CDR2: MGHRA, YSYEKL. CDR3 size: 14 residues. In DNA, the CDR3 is TGCGCCAGCAGCCAAGAGTCCTGGCGGTACGAGCAGTACTTC. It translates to CASSQESWRYEQYF.